This T cell receptor (beta chain) emerged from a study of blood T cell repertoires in COVID-19. Trimming left V 3 bases short and J 2 bases short, with 8 bases between. The CDR3 has 13 amino acids. The germline V gene encodes CDR1 LGHDT and CDR2 YNNKEL (reference sequence). Using immunoSEQ multiplex PCR, the repertoire was profiled, and TCRdb retains in-frame clones only, with some absent. Of roughly 200,000 clones in the sample, about 75% were seen once. The clonotype was recovered from a woman aged 45-65 years with active or convalescent COVID-19. Source material: peripheral blood. The chain combines TRBV3-1 (or the pseudogene TRBV3-2) with TRBJ2-7; D gene unclear. CDR3 sequence reads: CASSHLGPYEQYF. Here the CDR3 DNA reads TGTGCCAGCAGCCACCTTGGGCCCTACGAGCAGTACTTC.